This T cell receptor (beta chain) was profiled in a study of shared clonotypes between healthy human individuals (dated by TCRdb to between 2020 and 2021). Background for the entire study: The cohort included three men and two women between 18 and 49 years of age. For each donor, CD4 naive and CD4 memory were each given three plates, CD8 naive was given two plates, and CD8 memory was given one plate. Leukapheresis yielded between about 0.9 and 10 billion PBMCs per donor. The study deeply sequenced blood TCR repertoires of five healthy adults to estimate repertoire size and the extent of clonotype sharing between individuals. To increase sequencing depth and limit assay-specific biases, TCR repertoire library preparation and sequencing were carried out by different laboratories using diverse techniques. General conclusions and limits of the study: Based on pairwise subsampling, the degree of clonotype sharing among donors was expected to be affected by sequencing depth. Rarefaction of sorted-subset datasets indicated incomplete sequencing despite the large sequencing depth. Clonotypes shared by all four sorted-subset donors showed higher generation probabilities than non-shared clonotypes. The small number of donors limited the genetic and exposure-history diversity represented. Sampling was restricted to blood, and TCR repertoires in tissues likely differ from the TCR repertoires found in blood. When a handful of donors were compared, the shared fraction of clonotypes was 5% to 6.5% for naive CD4, approximately 3.3% for naive CD8, 2.3% for memory CD4, and under 0.5% for memory CD8. Naive subsets generally had larger estimated clonotype richness than memory subsets did.

Donors were healthy HIV-negative adults with no recently reported acute infections or vaccinations. Every donor was a Caucasian adult residing in Nashville, Tennessee, USA. Magnetic negative selection was used to enrich CD4+ T cells, after which naive cells were positively selected on CD45RA and the negative fraction became the memory subset. Blood was obtained by leukapheresis, after which PBMCs were separated by Ficoll-Histopaque density gradient centrifugation and cryopreserved in liquid nitrogen vapor phase. Purity and quantity of every magnetically sorted T cell population were checked by analytical flow cytometry. From each sorted fraction, genomic DNA was isolated and quantified by UV absorbance on a Nanodrop 2000c. The germline V gene gives CDR1 as SGHRS and CDR2 as YFSETQ. Trimming leaves V shorter by 4 bases and J shorter by 2 bases, with the junction holding 6 bases beyond the gene matches. The CDR3 covers 15 residues, taking in both the cysteine and the phenylalanine. The CDR3 DNA has 45 bases and is translated from base 1.

In the case of this clone: What antigen it recognizes has not been identified. Nothing much larger sits one base from this clone, and base qualities are not available.

Using the deep immunoSEQ assay, TCR CDR3 regions were amplified from genomic DNA by multiplex PCR. For each cell subset, the extracted genomic DNA was distributed evenly across all wells of several immunoSEQ 96-well plates, and each plate served as one replicate. For sorted subsets, roughly 200 ng of genomic DNA, equivalent to around 31,000 T cell genomes, went into each replicate PCR. The purified libraries were quantified using a Qubit 3.0 fluorometer, sized with a Bioanalyzer 2100, and then quantified again using the KAPA Library Quantification kit. A separate single-read 150-cycle Illumina NextSeq 550 flow cell was used to sequence each immunoSEQ 96-well plate. The original pipeline was this. Because the immunoSEQ output included only junctional sequences and no quality scores, the filtering could not be the same as the filtering used for full-length reads. To assign V/J genes and CDR3, sequences were annotated using PyIR, a Python wrapper for IgBLAST v1.9, with IMGT germline references. Reads were filtered out if the reads had weak V/J assignments (E-value above 1e-6), no CDR3, stop codons, out-of-frame junctions, or ambiguous translated residues. V3J clonotypes were defined as sequences sharing the same inferred V gene, J gene, and CDR3 amino acid sequence. To compute the percentage overlap between repertoires, the number of shared unique clonotypes was divided by the size of the smaller repertoire. Richness of each repertoire was evaluated using RTK rarefaction, the Chao1 estimator, and Recon v2.1 estimates of unobserved clonotypes. Generation probabilities for all TCRbeta clonotypes obtained by the gDNA method from four donors were computed using OLGA. This is the immuneACCESS table as TCRdb keeps it, with only in-frame sequences that have V and J called. A part of the clones is gone; compared with another copy, unresolved V genes explain less than half, and the rest is unexplained. V, J and clone size are those of that table, while D and trimming were read from the DNA. Within this sample are about 960,000 clones, with approximately 80% of them counted one time only. 1.5% of the sample rests with the top ten.

The sequence links TRBV5-1 to TRBJ2-3; TRBD1 lines up with 8 middle nucleotides. The material sequenced was memory CD4+ T cells sorted from blood. The sample's cell subset or site, from its label and the paper: CD45RA-negative fraction. The origin of this receptor is a man between 18 and 29 years old in good health. The CDR3 reads CASSATGDPTDTQYF. The DNA sequence is as follows: TGCGCCAGCAGCGCGACAGGGGACCCCACAGATACGCAGTATTTT.